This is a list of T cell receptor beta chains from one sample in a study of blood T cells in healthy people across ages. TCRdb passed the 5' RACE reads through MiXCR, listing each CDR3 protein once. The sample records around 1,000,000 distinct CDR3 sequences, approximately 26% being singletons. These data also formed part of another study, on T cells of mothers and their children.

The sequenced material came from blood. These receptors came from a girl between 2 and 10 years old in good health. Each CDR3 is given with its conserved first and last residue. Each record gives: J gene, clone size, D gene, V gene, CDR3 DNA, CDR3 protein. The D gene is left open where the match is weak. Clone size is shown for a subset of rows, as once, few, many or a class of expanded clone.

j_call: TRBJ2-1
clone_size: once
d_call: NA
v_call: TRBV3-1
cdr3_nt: TGTGCCAGCAGCCAAGATTTGTCCACAAACAGTGAGCAGTTCTTC
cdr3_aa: CASSQDLSTNSEQFF

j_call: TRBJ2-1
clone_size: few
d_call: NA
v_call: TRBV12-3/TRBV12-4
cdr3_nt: TGTGCCAGCACCCGCCCAGGGAACAATGAGCAGTTCTTC
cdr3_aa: CASTRPGNNEQFF

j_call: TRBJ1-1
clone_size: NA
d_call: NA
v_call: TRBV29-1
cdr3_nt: TGCAGCGTTGAGAGACAACTCACTGAAGCTTTCTTT
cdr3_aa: CSVERQLTEAFF

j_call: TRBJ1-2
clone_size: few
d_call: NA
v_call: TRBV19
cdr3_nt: TGTGCCAGTAGTTCCAGGACGGTCGCTAACTATGGCTACACCTTC
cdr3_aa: CASSSRTVANYGYTF

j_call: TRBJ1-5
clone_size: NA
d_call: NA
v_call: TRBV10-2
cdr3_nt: TGCGCCAGCAGTTTCCGGGAGGATCAGCCCCAGCATTTT
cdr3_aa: CASSFREDQPQHF

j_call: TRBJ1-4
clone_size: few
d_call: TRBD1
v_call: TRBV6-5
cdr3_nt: TGTGCCAGCAGTTCCCGGGACAGTCTACGGGAAAAACTGTTTTTT
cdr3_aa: CASSSRDSLREKLFF

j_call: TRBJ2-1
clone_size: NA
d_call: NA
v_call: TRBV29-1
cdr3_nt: TGCAGCGTTGGCCCTTTCACCGGCGAGGATGAGCAGTTCTTC
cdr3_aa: CSVGPFTGEDEQFF

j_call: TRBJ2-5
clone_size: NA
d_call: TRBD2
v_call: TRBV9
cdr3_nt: TGTGCCAGCAGCGTAGCCAGCGGGGGGGCAGAGACCCAGTACTTC
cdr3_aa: CASSVASGGAETQYF

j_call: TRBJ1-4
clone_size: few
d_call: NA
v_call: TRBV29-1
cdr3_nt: TGCAGCGCTTGGACGGGTGAAAAACTGTTTTTT
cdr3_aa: CSAWTGEKLFF

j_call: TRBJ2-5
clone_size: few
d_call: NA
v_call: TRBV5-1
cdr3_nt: TGCGCCAGCAGCTTGGAAAGCGCCCCCCAAGAGACCCAGTACTTC
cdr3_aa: CASSLESAPQETQYF

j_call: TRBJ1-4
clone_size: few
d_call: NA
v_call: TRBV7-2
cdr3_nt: TGTGCCAGCAGGCCGGGACGGACAAATGAAAAACTGTTTTTT
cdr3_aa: CASRPGRTNEKLFF

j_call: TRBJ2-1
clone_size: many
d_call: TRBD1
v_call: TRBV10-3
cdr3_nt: TGTGCCAACGGGACAGGGAGATCCAATGAGCAGTTCTTC
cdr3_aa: CANGTGRSNEQFF

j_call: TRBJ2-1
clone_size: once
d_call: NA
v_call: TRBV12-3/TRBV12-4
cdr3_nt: TGTGCCAGCAGTCGTCAGGAAGGGGGTGAGCAGTTCTTC
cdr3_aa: CASSRQEGGEQFF

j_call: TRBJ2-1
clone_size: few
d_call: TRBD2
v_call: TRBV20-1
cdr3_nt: TGCAGTGCTAGCCCACTAGCGGGAGTGACGGATGAGCAGTTCTTC
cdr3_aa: CSASPLAGVTDEQFF

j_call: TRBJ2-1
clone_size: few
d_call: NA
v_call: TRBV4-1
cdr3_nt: TGCGCCAGCAGCCAAGGGGACCTCAAGACCCCGATACACAATGAGCAGTTCTTC
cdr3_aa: CASSQGDLKTPIHNEQFF

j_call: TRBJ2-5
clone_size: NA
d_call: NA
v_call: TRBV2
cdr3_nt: TGTGCCAGCTCTTGGGGCAGGGGAGAGACCCAGTACTTC
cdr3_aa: CASSWGRGETQYF

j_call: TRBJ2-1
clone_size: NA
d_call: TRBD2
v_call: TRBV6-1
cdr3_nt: TGTGCCAGCAGTGTTGGGACTAGCGGGAGCAATGAGCAGTTCTTC
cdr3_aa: CASSVGTSGSNEQFF

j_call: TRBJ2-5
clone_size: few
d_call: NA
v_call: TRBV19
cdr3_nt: TGTGCCACTAGACGGGGCCAACAAGAGACCCAGTACTTC
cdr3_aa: CATRRGQQETQYF

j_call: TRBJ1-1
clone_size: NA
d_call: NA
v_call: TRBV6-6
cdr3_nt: TGTGCCAGCATGCGGGGCCAGTCTAACACTGAAGCTTTCTTT
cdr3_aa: CASMRGQSNTEAFF

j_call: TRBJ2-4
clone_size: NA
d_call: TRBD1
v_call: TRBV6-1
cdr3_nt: TGTGCCAGCAGTATTTCCAGGGGGATACTAGCCAAAAACATTCAGTACTTC
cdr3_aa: CASSISRGILAKNIQYF

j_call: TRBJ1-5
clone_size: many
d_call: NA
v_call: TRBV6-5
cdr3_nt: TGTGCCAGCAGTTCCCCAAATCAGCCCCAGCATTTT
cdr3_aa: CASSSPNQPQHF

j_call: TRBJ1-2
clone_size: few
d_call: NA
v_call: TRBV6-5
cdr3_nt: TGTGCCAGCAGTTACTCGAGGAACTATGGCTACACCTTC
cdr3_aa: CASSYSRNYGYTF

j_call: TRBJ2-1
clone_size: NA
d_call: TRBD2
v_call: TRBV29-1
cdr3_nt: TGCAGCGTTGAAGCTCCGGGAGGGCCGGATGAGCAGTTCTTC
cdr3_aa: CSVEAPGGPDEQFF

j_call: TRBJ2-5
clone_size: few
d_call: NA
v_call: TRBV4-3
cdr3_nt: TGCGCCAGCAGCCAAGAAATTGCCCAGACCCAGTACTTC
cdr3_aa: CASSQEIAQTQYF

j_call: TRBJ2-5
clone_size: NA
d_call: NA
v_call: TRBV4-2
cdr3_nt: TGTGCCAGCAGCCCCCGACTAGTGGGAGTAGGAGAGACCCAGTACTTC
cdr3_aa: CASSPRLVGVGETQYF

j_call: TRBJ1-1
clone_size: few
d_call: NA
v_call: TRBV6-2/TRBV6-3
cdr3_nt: TGTGCCAGCAGTCCCGAGGACACTGAAGCTTTCTTT
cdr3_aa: CASSPEDTEAFF

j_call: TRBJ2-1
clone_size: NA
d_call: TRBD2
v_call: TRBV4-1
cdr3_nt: TGCGCCAGCAGCCAAAGTTCCGGGAGGTCCTACAATGAGCAGTTCTTC
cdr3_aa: CASSQSSGRSYNEQFF

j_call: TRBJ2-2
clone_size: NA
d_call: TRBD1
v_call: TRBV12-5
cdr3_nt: TGTGCTAGTGGTTCAAGGGACAGCACCGGGGAGCTGTTTTTT
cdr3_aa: CASGSRDSTGELFF